One and the same sample provided the 26 T cell receptor beta chains below, sequenced in a study of T cell responses to AZD1222 COVID-19 vaccine. Sequenced by immunoSEQ multiplex PCR; TCRdb stores in-frame clones only, minus some. The data hold about 89,000 clones, with roughly 84% observed a single time. The sample consisted of peripheral blood, taken 28 days after the second AZD1222 dose. Source of these receptors: an adult who received the AZD1222 COVID-19 vaccine.

This chain uses TRBV29-1 with TRBJ1-1, with 7 bases fitting TRBD1. The germline gives CDR1 SQVTM, CDR2 ANQGSEA. V lost 8 bases, J lost 4 bases, and 7 bases stayed unmatched. CDR3 length equals 12 residues. The CDR3 DNA sequence: TGCAGCACGAAACAGGGGCGCACTGAAGCTTTCTTT. Protein product: CSTKQGRTEAFF.

In this sample, this clone turned up a few times. The chain is built from TRBV4-1 and TRBJ1-1; TRBD1 matches at 7 bases. The CDR3 is 18 amino acids. Looked up from germline, CDR1 is MGHRA and CDR2 is YSYEKL. Unmatched junction bases numbered 13, after V lost 3 bases and J lost 0 bases. This chain's CDR3 is CASSHYSGTAVLNTEAFF. The CDR3 DNA is TGCGCCAGCAGCCATTACTCCGGGACAGCCGTCTTGAACACTGAAGCTTTCTTT.

The chain uses TRBV5-1 and TRBJ2-1; TRBD2 agrees at 11 bases. V trimming: 4 bases; J trimming: 6 bases; junction bases outside the gene matches: 9. Germline V gene data show CDR1 as SGHRS and CDR2 as YFSETQ. The CDR3 sequence is 16 residues long. CDR3 DNA: TGCGCCAGCAGCACTATAGCGGGGGGGCATGTCAATGAGCAGTTCTTC. This gives the protein CASSTIAGGHVNEQFF.

V and J are TRBV13 and TRBJ2-3, with D possibly TRBD1 on 6 matching bases. Germline V lookup: CDR1 PRHDT, CDR2 FYEKMQ (reference sequence). The V and J ends lost 0 bases and 0 bases respectively, with 13 bases between them. This CDR3 region has 17 residues. The CDR3 coding sequence is TGTGCCAGCAGCTTAGGGGCCGGGACATTAAGCACAGATACGCAGTATTTT. It is translated as CASSLGAGTLSTDTQYF.

The rearrangement uses TRBV28 and TRBJ2-7; D is possibly TRBD1 or TRBD2 (6 bases each). The germline V gene encodes CDR1 MDHEN and CDR2 SYDVKM. The CDR3 length is 14 residues. Trimming shortened V by 8 bases and J by 0 bases, and 14 bases separated the two germline ends. The CDR3 spells CASFGGQASYEQYF. The CDR3 region has the DNA TGTGCCAGCTTTGGGGGGCAGGCCTCCTACGAGCAGTACTTC.

The V gene is TRBV18, the J gene TRBJ1-4, with D unresolved. Per germline, CDR1 KGHSH and CDR2 LQKENI. V gave up 1 base and J gave up 0 bases, with 9 bases separating them. The CDR3 length is 16 residues. The CDR3 bases are TGTGCCAGCTCACCACAAGTACTCTCAACTAATGAAAAACTGTTTTTT. Translated: CASSPQVLSTNEKLFF. Full variable domain (outside the CDR3, taken from reference TRBV18 and TRBJ1-4): NAGVMQNPRHLVRRRGQEARLRCSPMKGHSHVYWYRQLPEEGLKFMVYLQKENIIDESGMPKERFSAEFPKEGPSILRIQQVVRGDSAAYFCASSPQVLSTNEKLFFGSGTQLSVL.

V and J are TRBV5-1 and TRBJ1-1, with a weak D call TRBD1 (5 bases). The CDR3 loop spans 13 amino acids. V was shortened by 6 bases and J by 1 base, with 10 bases between the two germline ends. From germline, CDR1 is SGHRS and CDR2 YFSETQ. The CDR3 DNA follows: TGCGCCAGCAAAGGGACGGGGAACACTGAAGCTTTCTTT. Translating it yields CASKGTGNTEAFF.

The chain has TRBV28 and TRBJ1-1; unclear D gene. Deletions cut 2 bases from V and 5 bases from J, with 6 bases between. CDR3 length: 12 residues. Germline values: CDR1 MDHEN, CDR2 SYDVKM. As DNA, the CDR3 is TGTGCCAGCAGTTTAGTGAGGACTGAAGCTTTCTTT. Protein product: CASSLVRTEAFF.

This chain connects TRBV5-1 to TRBJ2-3; possible D gene TRBD2, 6 bases. There are 14 residues in the CDR3. Germline assignment: CDR1 SGHRS and CDR2 YFSETQ. V was cut by 0 bases and J by 3 bases, with 8 bases left in between. The CDR3 sequence is CASSLAGETDTQYF. CDR3 DNA sequence: TGCGCCAGCAGCTTGGCGGGAGAGACAGATACGCAGTATTTT.

The chain is built from TRBV4-3 and TRBJ2-1, with a possible D match to TRBD2 (6 bases). Germline V CDR1 and CDR2: LGHNA, YSLEER. The CDR3 has 16 residues. Deletions cut 4 bases from V and 8 bases from J, with 21 bases between. The CDR3 protein is CASSPQPGLPLDEQFF. CDR3 bases: TGCGCCAGCAGCCCCCAACCGGGACTCCCCTTGGATGAGCAGTTCTTC.

CDR3 protein: CASSSVRHEQFF. The CDR3 DNA sequence: TGTGCCAGCAGTTCCGTCCGCCATGAGCAGTTCTTC. This chain links TRBV12-3 or TRBV12-4 with TRBJ2-1; D not certain. V shed 4 bases and J shed 8 bases, with 9 bases lying between them. The CDR3 is made up of 12 amino acids.

The chain uses TRBV24-1 and TRBJ2-2; 12 bases line up with TRBD2. Germline-derived CDR1 and CDR2 are KGHDR and SFDVKD. The CDR3 runs 19 residues. V trimming: 4 bases; J trimming: 0 bases; junction bases outside the gene matches: 8. The CDR3 region is CATSDLPGLAGPNTGELFF. The CDR3 DNA is TGTGCCACCAGTGACCTCCCGGGACTAGCGGGCCCGAACACCGGGGAGCTGTTTTTT.

Only a few counts were recorded for this clone. The CDR3 here is CAISSSDRAGETQYF. CDR3 coding DNA: TGTGCCATCAGTTCCTCGGACAGAGCTGGAGAGACCCAGTACTTC. This chain joins TRBV10-3 and TRBJ2-5; D is perhaps TRBD1 (6 bases). Trimming took off 5 bases at V and 4 bases at J, with 17 bases between the two ends. The CDR3 length is 15 residues. Germline V gene sequence: CDR1 ENHRY, CDR2 SYGVKD.

This rearrangement joins TRBV5-4 to TRBJ2-7, with D unclear. CDR3 length: 16 amino acids. From germline, CDR1 is SGHNT and CDR2 YYREEE (reference sequence). The V and J ends lost 3 bases and 2 bases respectively, with 18 bases between them. Written as DNA, the CDR3 is TGTGCCAGCAGCTCGACCCAAGTTCTCTCCCCCTACGAGCAGTACTTC. This codes for CASSSTQVLSPYEQYF. The whole variable domain, filled in from reference TRBV5-4 and TRBJ2-7, reads ETGVTQSPTHLIKTRGQQVTLRCSSQSGHNTVSWYQQALGQGPQFIFQYYREEENGRGNFPPRFSGLQFPNYSSELNVNALELDDSALYLCASSSTQVLSPYEQYFGPGTRLTVT.

This sequence joins TRBV21-1 and TRBJ2-7. TRBV21-1 is labeled a pseudogene. The CDR3 is 16 amino acids. As DNA, the CDR3 is TGTGCCAGCAGGGGAATCAGAGTAGCTGTCTCCTACGAGCAGTACTTC. It is translated as CASRGIRVAVSYEQYF.

In this sample, this clone turned up once. The V call is TRBV9, the J call TRBJ2-5; D not resolved. Germline V gene data show CDR1 as SGDLS and CDR2 as YYNGEE. The V end lost 4 bases, the J end lost 2 bases, and 9 bases lay between the germline ends. CDR3 size: 13 residues. For the CDR3, the DNA is TGTGCCAGCAGCTACGGGCAGCAAGAGACCCAGTACTTC. Translating gives CASSYGQQETQYF.

The rearrangement uses TRBV23-1 and TRBJ2-3, with no clear D. TRBV23-1 belongs to the ORF category, with a function that is uncertain. The CDR3 contains 13 residues. The V end was cut by 6 bases, the J end by 0 bases, with 7 bases between. CDR3 protein: CASSTVSTDTQYF. The CDR3 region has the DNA TGCGCCAGCAGCACCGTAAGCACAGATACGCAGTATTTT.

The V gene is TRBV5-1, the J gene TRBJ2-7; a possible D gene is TRBD1 (6 bases). Germline values: CDR1 SGHRS, CDR2 YFSETQ. Trimming left V 4 bases short and J 0 bases short, with 14 bases between. The CDR3 runs 15 residues. The CDR3 DNA reads as TGCGCCAGCAGCGCCAGTGGACAGAGCTCCTACGAGCAGTACTTC. This codes for CASSASGQSSYEQYF.

This clone was counted once. The chain recombines TRBV2 with TRBJ1-1, with TRBD1 as a possible D gene (6 bases). V was clipped by 6 bases and J by 1 base, with 15 bases between them. Germline assignment: CDR1 SNHLY and CDR2 FYNNEI. The CDR3 runs 15 residues. CDR3 sequence reads: CASRGQPRQNTEAFF. The CDR3 DNA reads as TGTGCCAGCAGGGGACAACCCCGCCAGAACACTGAAGCTTTCTTT.

This clone was seen a few times. The chain recombines TRBV10-3 with TRBJ1-2; D gene uncertain. Germline V gives CDR1 ENHRY, CDR2 SYGVKD. The CDR3 runs to 13 residues. V was pared by 7 bases and J by 4 bases, with 13 bases between. The CDR3 DNA is TGTGCCATCACCGAATCAGGCCCCTATGGCTACACCTTC. Its translation: CAITESGPYGYTF.

This rearrangement joins TRBV7-9 to TRBJ2-7, with a tentative D call TRBD1 (5 bases). V gave up 1 base and J gave up 3 bases, with 10 bases separating them. There are 14 residues in the CDR3. Germline assignment: CDR1 SEHNR and CDR2 FQNEAQ (reference sequence). CDR3 amino acids: CASSLVSRDYEQYF. CDR3 nucleotides: TGTGCCAGCAGCTTAGTATCCAGGGACTACGAGCAGTACTTC.

The chain employs TRBV27 and TRBJ1-1; D is uncertain. The CDR3 has 20 amino acids. The germline V gene encodes CDR1 MNHEY and CDR2 SMNVEV (reference sequence). V lost 6 bases to trimming and J lost 0 bases, with 29 bases between them. CDR3 sequence: CASSPSQTWGFGLLNTEAFF. Written as DNA, the CDR3 is TGTGCCAGCAGCCCCTCCCAAACGTGGGGATTTGGCCTTTTGAACACTGAAGCTTTCTTT.

In this sample, this clone turned up a few times. The chain recombines TRBV11-2 with TRBJ2-1; D might be TRBD2 (6 bases). V dropped 5 bases and J dropped 12 bases, with 23 bases sitting between them. CDR3 length equals 15 residues. Germline lookup yields CDR1 SGHAT and CDR2 FQNNGV. CDR3 bases: TGTGCCAGCAGCCCCAGCCGCAAGGGGCGGGATGGGCAGTTCTTC. Protein sequence: CASSPSRKGRDGQFF.

The chain joins TRBV13 to TRBJ2-1; 12 nucleotides agree with TRBD2. This CDR3 spans 13 amino acids. Germline values: CDR1 PRHDT, CDR2 FYEKMQ (reference sequence). V gave up 6 bases and J gave up 9 bases; unmatched junction bases: 3. This CDR3 is CASSVTSGGEQFF. For the CDR3, the DNA is TGTGCCAGCAGTGTGACTAGCGGGGGTGAGCAGTTCTTC.

The chain carries TRBV28 and TRBJ1-3; no clear D gene. The CDR3 covers 14 residues. V lost 7 bases and J 0 bases, leaving 10 bases between the germline ends. Germline assignment: CDR1 MDHEN and CDR2 SYDVKM. In DNA form, the CDR3 reads TGTGCCAGCATCGACAAGAGCTCTGGAAACACCATATATTTT. It translates to CASIDKSSGNTIYF.

In this sample, this clone turned up a few times. The J gene is TRBJ1-5, the V gene TRBV30, with 7 bases lining up with TRBD1. V lost 2 bases and J lost 5; bases outside the gene matches: 6. Per germline, CDR1 GTSNPN and CDR2 SVGIG (reference sequence). The length of the CDR3 is 14 residues. CDR3 nucleotides: TGTGCCTGGAGTCTGGGACAGCTATATCAGCCCCAGCATTTT. This encodes CAWSLGQLYQPQHF.